This T cell receptor (beta chain) was identified in a study of response to subunit inactivated influenza vaccine. Study-wide findings and caveats: There was a suggestion from the authors that each seasonal influenza vaccination recruits few new T cells.

The CDR3 totals 14 residues. The germline V and J ends were trimmed by 3 bases and 0 bases, with 8 bases remaining between them. Germline V gene lookup returns CDR1 DFQATT and CDR2 SNEGSKA (reference sequence). Via MiXCR, TCRdb re-called the RT-PCR reads, giving one row per CDR3 protein. The sample lists some 500,000 distinct CDR3 sequences, about 15% seen once, with approximately 3% in the top ten. This clonotype was found a few times. Its antigen remains unidentified. The material sequenced was CD4+ T cells sorted from PBMCs, taken roughly 24 months after vaccination. This sequence was found in a man between 50 and 70 years old who received an inactivated influenza vaccine. The chain is built from TRBV20-1 and TRBJ2-2; tentatively, D is TRBD2 (5 bases). CDR3 DNA: TGCAGTGCTAGCGGGATCCCGAACACCGGGGAGCTGTTTTTT. The encoded protein is CSASGIPNTGELFF.